One sample yielded the 31 T cell receptor beta chains listed below, sequenced in a study of shared clonotypes between healthy human individuals. Sequencing used immunoSEQ multiplex PCR; TCRdb keeps in-frame clones, though not all of them. Altogether hundreds of thousands of clones are present, approximately 71% being singletons, with the ten largest covering around 12%. The source material was PBMCs. All receptors come from a woman in her 40s in good health. Some clones in this sample may be carry-over from other donors' samples.

V and J are TRBV7-2 and TRBJ2-2; TRBD2 matches 10 bases. Germline CDR1 and CDR2: SGHTA and FQGNSA. After removal of 5 bases from V and 5 bases from J, the junction contained 5 bases not matched to a gene. This CDR3 contains 15 residues. Written as DNA, the CDR3 is TGTGCCAGCAGCACACCTAGCGGGAGTACCGGGGAGCTGTTTTTT. The encoded protein is CASSTPSGSTGELFF.

V and J are TRBV5-1 and TRBJ2-1; TRBD2 matches 13 bases. CDR3 length equals 15 residues. Per the germline V gene, CDR1 is SGHRS and CDR2 is YFSETQ. The V gene end was trimmed by 2 bases and the J gene end by 6 bases; junction bases not matched to a gene: 2. In DNA form, the CDR3 reads TGCGCCAGCAGCTTCGGACTAGCGGGGGTCAATGAGCAGTTCTTC. This sequence encodes CASSFGLAGVNEQFF.

CDR3 region: CASSDGRFGTGELFF. The CDR3 DNA sequence: TGTGCCAGCAGTGACGGTAGATTTGGCACCGGGGAGCTGTTTTTT. The chain is built from TRBV25-1 and TRBJ2-2; D is unresolved. Per germline, CDR1 MGHDK and CDR2 SYGVNS. CDR3 size: 15 residues. The V end lost 3 bases, the J end lost 4 bases, and 12 bases lay between the germline ends.

The chain employs TRBV7-2 and TRBJ2-3; perhaps TRBD2 as D (6 bases). The germline V gene encodes CDR1 SGHTA and CDR2 FQGNSA. The CDR3 is 14 residues long. Trimming removed 5 bases at V and 4 bases at J, with 13 bases between. Written as DNA, the CDR3 is TGTGCCAGCAGCACGGGGGTCAGCGCAGATACGCAGTATTTT. Its protein product is CASSTGVSADTQYF.

There are a few counts of this clone. The likely explanation is a read error, given a far larger clone one base away. V usage is TRBV19 and J usage is TRBJ2-6; no clear D gene. Deletions cut 3 bases from V and 0 bases from J, with 6 bases between. CDR1 and CDR2 (germline): LNHDA, SQIVND (reference sequence). CDR3 length: 15 residues. The CDR3 loop reads CASSIHCSGANVLTF. The DNA for the CDR3 is TGTGCCAGTAGTATCCATTGCTCTGGGGCCAACGTCCTGACTTTC.

This clone has a single count. The V and J genes are TRBV4-2 and TRBJ2-7; 11 bases line up with TRBD2. J was trimmed by 6 bases and V by 0 bases; bases with no gene match: 7. The CDR3 is made up of 16 amino acids. Germline V gene lookup returns CDR1 LGHNA and CDR2 YNFKEQ. This CDR3 is CASSQDSASGRSEQYF. The CDR3 DNA follows: TGTGCCAGCAGCCAAGATTCGGCTAGCGGGAGGAGCGAGCAGTACTTC.

This clone was seen once. V usage is TRBV15 and J usage is TRBJ1-2; the match to TRBD1 covers 7 bases. V lost 7 bases, J lost 1 base, and 9 bases stayed unmatched. The CDR3 totals 15 residues. Germline assignment: CDR1 LNHNV and CDR2 YYDKDF (reference sequence). CDR3: CATTADRVLNYGYTF. The CDR3 region has the DNA TGTGCCACCACCGCCGACAGGGTCCTTAACTATGGCTACACCTTC. Filled out from reference TRBV15 and TRBJ1-2, the complete variable domain reads DAMVIQNPRYQVTQFGKPVTLSCSQTLNHNVMYWYQQKSSQAPKLLFHYYDKDFNNEADTPDNFQSRRPNTSFCFLDIRSPGLGDTAMYLCATTADRVLNYGYTFGSGTRLTVV.

This chain connects TRBV2 to TRBJ2-7, with D maybe TRBD1 (5 bases). Germline values: CDR1 SNHLY, CDR2 FYNNEI. The CDR3 is 16 amino acids. The V and J ends lost 1 base and 2 bases respectively, with 15 bases between them. The CDR3 nucleotides are TGTGCCAGCAGTGAAGTGCGAACAGGTTTTCCCTACGAGCAGTACTTC. This encodes CASSEVRTGFPYEQYF.

This clone was recorded once. V usage is TRBV7-3 and J usage is TRBJ2-1; D unclear. The CDR3 loop spans 16 amino acids. Germline values: CDR1 SGHTA, CDR2 FQGTGA. The V and J ends lost 5 bases and 0 bases respectively, with 14 bases between them. The CDR3 is CASSLSARSSYNEQFF. The CDR3 nucleotides read TGTGCCAGCAGCCTGTCGGCCAGGAGCTCCTACAATGAGCAGTTCTTC.

This clone was detected a few times. The chain recombines TRBV27 with TRBJ1-1; no definite D call. V was clipped by 7 bases and J by 3 bases, with 12 bases between them. CDR1 MNHEY and CDR2 SMNVEV come from the germline V gene (reference sequence). The CDR3 length is 13 residues. The CDR3 is CASKDSVHTEAFF. The CDR3 DNA reads as TGTGCCAGCAAGGACTCCGTGCACACTGAAGCTTTCTTT.

The chain links TRBV13 to TRBJ1-2; D gene ambiguous. Looked up from germline, CDR1 is PRHDT and CDR2 is FYEKMQ (reference sequence). The V gene lost 5 bases and the J gene lost 2 bases, with 18 bases spanning the gap. The CDR3 is made up of 16 amino acids. Here the CDR3 DNA reads TGTGCCAGCAGCACCCCGAAAACAGCCGAGAACTATGGCTACACCTTC. It specifies CASSTPKTAENYGYTF.

V is TRBV7-3 and J is TRBJ2-6; no clear D. In germline, CDR1 is SGHTA, CDR2 FQGTGA. V was pared by 5 bases and J by 2 bases, with 13 bases between. The length of the CDR3 is 16 residues. The CDR3 loop reads CASSQSTSPGANVLTF. The CDR3 coding sequence is TGTGCCAGCAGCCAGTCCACGAGCCCTGGGGCCAACGTCCTGACTTTC.

The chain employs TRBV7-2 and TRBJ2-1; 9 bases are a match to TRBD2. CDR3 length: 15 residues. Trimming removed 5 bases from V and 8 bases from J; junction bases left unmatched: 10. Germline CDR1 SGHTA, CDR2 FQGNSA. CDR3: CASSPPGLASHEQFF. The CDR3, as DNA: TGTGCCAGCAGCCCACCGGGACTAGCTTCTCATGAGCAGTTCTTC.

The chain has TRBV6-1 and TRBJ2-3, with a weak D call TRBD2 (5 bases). CDR1 MNHNS and CDR2 SASEGT come from the germline V gene. The length of the CDR3 is 15 residues. Trimming took 5 bases from V and 2 from J, leaving 14 bases between them. The CDR3 here is CASSSTDSTTDTQYF. DNA of the CDR3: TGTGCCAGCAGTAGTACGGACTCGACCACAGATACGCAGTATTTT.

This rearrangement joins TRBV11-2 to TRBJ2-7, with 10 bases identical to TRBD2. The V and J ends lost 1 base and 3 bases, in that order; junction bases with no gene match: 3. The CDR3 has 15 amino acids. CDR1 and CDR2 (germline): SGHAT, FQNNGV. This CDR3 is CASSLVTSGRYEQYF. CDR3 coding DNA: TGTGCCAGCAGCTTAGTGACTAGCGGGCGCTACGAGCAGTACTTC.

Of note for this clone: A far larger clone is off by one base, so a read error is likely. The V and J genes are TRBV30 and TRBJ2-7; TRBD2 matches 10 bases. V trimming: 2 bases; J trimming: 4 bases; junction bases outside the gene matches: 5. Per the germline V gene, CDR1 is GTSNPN and CDR2 is SVGIG (reference sequence). The CDR3 sequence is 14 residues long. The CDR3 spells CAWSRGLAIYEQYV. The CDR3 region has the DNA TGTGCCTGGAGTAGGGGACTAGCGATATACGAGCAGTACGTC.

This chain uses TRBV5-1 with TRBJ1-4, with TRBD1 matching over 8 bases. The CDR3 extends over 16 amino acids. From germline, CDR1 is SGHRS and CDR2 YFSETQ. V lost 4 bases to trimming and J lost 8 bases; unmatched junction nucleotides: 13. CDR3 sequence: CASSPVVDRVGEKLFF. CDR3 coding DNA: TGCGCCAGCAGCCCGGTTGTGGACAGGGTGGGGGAAAAACTGTTTTTT.

This clone has more than one count but fewer than ten. The J gene is TRBJ1-5, the V gene TRBV7-8; D is unclear. Germline loops: CDR1 SGHVS, CDR2 FQNEAQ. The CDR3 has 14 residues. The V end was cut by 1 base, the J end by 4 bases, with 8 bases between. CDR3 nucleotides: TGTGCCAGCAGCTTAGATGGTCTTAATCAGCCCCAGCATTTT. Its protein is CASSLDGLNQPQHF. Full variable domain (remainder filled in from reference TRBV7-8 and TRBJ1-5): GAGVSQSPRYKVAKRGQDVALRCDPISGHVSLFWYQQALGQGPEFLTYFQNEAQLDKSGLPSDRFFAERPEGSVSTLKIQRTQQEDSAVYLCASSLDGLNQPQHFGDGTRLSIL.

The V call is TRBV6-5, the J call TRBJ1-1; no clear D. CDR1 and CDR2 from the germline V gene are MNHEY and SVGAGI. Trimming took 2 bases from V and 3 from J, leaving 7 bases between them. The CDR3 runs to 13 residues. CDR3 sequence (DNA): TGTGCCAGCAGTTACCGCCGGGACACTGAAGCTTTCTTT. Residues: CASSYRRDTEAFF.

The chain couples TRBV6-1 to TRBJ2-7; D possibly corresponds to TRBD1 (5 bases). V lost 2 bases to trimming and J lost 3 bases, with 14 bases between them. Germline V gene lookup returns CDR1 MNHNS and CDR2 SASEGT. The CDR3 covers 15 residues. The CDR3, as DNA: TGTGCCAGCAGTGAAAACAAAGGGGAATACTACGAGCAGTACTTC. Translating it yields CASSENKGEYYEQYF.

The chain is built from TRBV11-1 and TRBJ2-7; D may be TRBD2 (5 bases). The germline gives CDR1 SGHAT, CDR2 FQDESV (reference sequence). The CDR3 has 15 amino acids. V lost 5 bases and J lost 0, with 14 bases in between. DNA for the CDR3: TGTGCCAGCAGCACCCAGCGAGGGAGCTCCTACGAGCAGTACTTC. This sequence encodes CASSTQRGSSYEQYF.

This clone was seen a few times. This chain uses TRBV28 with TRBJ2-7; a weak D match, TRBD1 (5 bases). V was trimmed by 6 bases and J by 5 bases, leaving 14 bases between them. Germline lookup yields CDR1 MDHEN and CDR2 SYDVKM. CDR3 length: 13 amino acids. In DNA, the CDR3 is TGTGCCAGCAGACCCTACAGGTACCACGAGCAGTACTTC. Translating it yields CASRPYRYHEQYF.

V and J are TRBV27 and TRBJ2-1, with D possibly being TRBD1 (6 bases). CDR3 length: 13 amino acids. Trimming took 3 bases from V and 12 from J, leaving 15 bases between them. The germline V gene encodes CDR1 MNHEY and CDR2 SMNVEV (reference sequence). CDR3 in amino acids: CASSFGGSRAQFF. The CDR3, as DNA: TGTGCCAGCAGTTTTGGGGGCTCTAGGGCGCAGTTCTTC.

A remark on this clone: Other DNA sequences in the sample encode the same CDR3. This chain links TRBV5-1 with TRBJ2-7; no reliable D call. V lost 0 bases and J lost 1, with 8 bases in between. The CDR3 is 14 amino acids. Germline CDR1 is SGHRS and CDR2 is YFSETQ. CDR3: CASSLVPGSYEQYF. As DNA, the CDR3 is TGCGCCAGCAGCTTGGTTCCGGGTTCCTACGAGCAGTACTTC.

The chain carries TRBV9 and TRBJ2-1, with D unresolved. Trimming stripped 4 bases from V and 5 bases from J, with 19 bases between. The CDR3 is 16 amino acids. CDR1 is SGDLS and CDR2 is YYNGEE in the germline V gene. In DNA, the CDR3 is TGTGCCAGCAGCTCCTCGTTGGGCTCTTGGGACAATGAGCAGTTCTTC. As protein: CASSSSLGSWDNEQFF.

Comments on this clone: One end of the junction varies from germline; a read error may be responsible. Additional DNA sequences in this sample encode the identical CDR3. This chain links TRBV15 with TRBJ1-1; D not certain. This CDR3 spans 18 amino acids. Germline V gene lookup returns CDR1 LNHNV and CDR2 YYDKDF (reference sequence). The CDR3: CATSRSKERVWMNTEAFF. The CDR3 DNA sequence: TGTGCCACCAGCCGATCAAAGGAAAGGGTGTGGATGAACACCGAAGCTTTCTTT.

This clone was detected only once. V gene TRBV7-8 combines with J gene TRBJ2-2; 8 bases are shared with TRBD2. The CDR3 totals 15 residues. CDR1 and CDR2 from the germline V gene are SGHVS and FQNEAQ. The V segment lost 8 bases and the J segment 2 bases; nucleotides outside the gene matches: 7. The CDR3 DNA reads TGTGCCAGCTCGAGGACTAGCCCTAACACCGGGGAGCTGTTTTTT. It specifies CASSRTSPNTGELFF.

V gene TRBV10-3 combines with J gene TRBJ2-3; TRBD2 agrees at 11 bases. The J segment lost 10 bases and the V segment lost 3 bases, leaving 6 bases of the junction unmatched. The CDR3 has 14 residues. The V gene's germline CDR1 is ENHRY and CDR2 SYGVKD. CDR3 sequence reads: CAISDGTSGSSQYF. CDR3 nucleotides: TGTGCCATCAGTGATGGGACTAGCGGATCCTCGCAGTATTTT.

This chain joins TRBV15 and TRBJ1-5, with 12 bases identical to TRBD1. Germline values: CDR1 LNHNV, CDR2 YYDKDF (reference sequence). J lost 7 bases, V lost 2 bases, and 9 bases had no gene match. CDR3 length: 17 amino acids. The chain's CDR3 is CATSRLSGGQGAQPQHF. CDR3 nucleotide sequence: TGTGCCACCAGCAGACTTTCCGGGGGACAGGGGGCCCAGCCCCAGCATTTT.

V usage is TRBV27 and J usage is TRBJ2-5; 9 positions match TRBD1. This CDR3 contains 14 residues. Trimming cost V 3 bases and J 2 bases; bases outside gene matches: 1. CDR1 and CDR2 (germline): MNHEY, SMNVEV (reference sequence). DNA for the CDR3: TGTGCCAGCAGTTTGGACAGGGGACAAGAGACCCAGTACTTC. It is translated as CASSLDRGQETQYF.

The chain combines TRBV28 with TRBJ2-7; D possibly corresponds to TRBD1 (6 bases). Per germline, CDR1 MDHEN and CDR2 SYDVKM. The CDR3 extends over 14 amino acids. The V end was cut by 6 bases, the J end by 2 bases, with 14 bases between. The CDR3 region has the DNA TGTGCCAGCAGACAAGGGACACGGCCCTACGAGCAGTACTTC. Translated, it gives CASRQGTRPYEQYF.